This TCR beta chain was recorded in a study of identical twins (dated by TCRdb to 2016 to 2018). About the investigation overall: To test whether fetal clonotypes persist, the study used deep sequencing on TCR alpha and beta repertoires from monozygotic twins, unrelated adults of various ages, and cord blood. Replicate twin experiments were performed at different times using different library preparation protocols to rule out contamination. Overall study outcomes, separate from this receptor: Zero-insertion analyses could be partly confounded by invariant T cells such as MAIT and iNKT, although diverse VJ usage argued against such confounding for most clonotypes. Abundant cord blood beta clonotypes carried fewer insertions; young adult naive repertoires showed a weaker similar trend, while memory repertoires showed none. Recombination models systematically underestimated out-of-frame TCR alpha sharing in monozygotic twins but agreed with sharing between unrelated individuals. Out-of-frame TCR alpha sequences shared between twins showed an excess of low generation-probability sequences compared with coincidental sharing between unrelated individuals. In beta out-of-frame sequences, excess twin sharing was weaker, because having fewer shared sequences lowered the signal-to-noise ratio. Because the same donors could not be followed over many years, the conclusions depended on cross-sectional statistical analysis.

Library prep was done by 5' RACE. The sequencer was an Illumina HiSeq 2000. Template switching added a universal primer binding site, and the final cDNA carried a unique molecular identifier that allowed TCR cDNA molecules to be counted accurately. First-strand cDNA for TCR alpha and beta chains was synthesized from specific primers in the conserved constant-segment region. To control for contamination, every cDNA library carried two barcodes: a SMART-Mk sample barcode plus Illumina barcodes. Two successive PCR steps introduced TruSeq adapter sequences along with Illumina sample barcodes. The Illumina HiSeq platform was used with custom primers to sequence TCR alpha and beta cDNA libraries. Per the original workflow: MiGEC was used to process raw reads and extract unique molecular identifiers, and MiXCR was used to find CDR3 positions. Recombination models were inferred per individual with the repgenHMM and IGoR tools using an EM algorithm. The tcR package in R was used for shared clonotype analysis, with sharing normalized by the product of cloneset sizes. Out-of-frame nonproductive sequences were analyzed to study raw recombination free of thymic and clonal selection effects. TCRdb handled the public reads itself, with Q25 trimming in fastp and clone calling in MiXCR, and kept productive beta chains. Identical CDR3 proteins give one entry, which carries the most common genes and DNA. What appears here as the V and J calls and clone size reflects TCRdb's work, not the paper's. A total of more than 400,000 distinct CDR3 sequences appear in this sample, roughly 15% of them only once. The ten largest clones capture roughly 0.42% of the sample.

Regarding this clonotype: There is no known antigen for this receptor. No base qualities exist here, and no much larger clone lies one base off it.

Only healthy Caucasian donors were included. Three pairs of female monozygotic twins, all aged about 18 to 29 years, were included in the twin cohort. Positive isolation kits from Invitrogen were used to isolate CD4+ and CD8+ T cell populations. This same sample was also taken into another study, of yellow fever vaccine responses in identical twins. Per the second study: According to the authors, the vaccine-induced T cell response in identical twins seemed to be partly convergent and partly specific to each individual. In the study, vaccine-responding T cell clones were precisely tracked in identical twins.

This clonotype originated in a woman aged 18-29 years in good health. The sequencing input was CD4+ T cells sorted from blood.

This receptor carries the CDR3 CAFCPTPGQGKGGELFF. The nucleotide sequence is given as TGTGCCTTCTGCCCAACTCCGGGACAGGGGAAAGGCGGGGAGCTGTTTTTT. The sequence is built from TRBV2 and TRBJ2-2; TRBD1 aligns with 10 central bases. Trimming leaves V shorter by 11 bases and J shorter by 7 bases, with the junction holding 19 bases beyond the gene matches. Its CDR3 holds 17 amino acids, cysteine through phenylalanine. The kept DNA is CDR3 alone, 51 bases in frame from the first base. The germline V gene encodes CDR1 SNHLY and CDR2 FYNNEI.